This TCR beta chain was obtained from a study of OX40 agonist ivuxolimab in advanced cancers. About the full investigation: Ivuxolimab was an agonistic, fully human IgG2 monoclonal antibody directed against OX40 (CD134), a costimulatory receptor. Peripheral TCRbeta sequencing aimed to test whether ivuxolimab altered TCR sequence diversity and caused clonal T-cell expansion. Intravenous ivuxolimab was administered to patients every 2 weeks at six dose levels: 0.01, 0.1, 0.3, 1.5, 3 and 10 mg/kg. The dose-escalation cohort was 80% to 90% male with a mean age of roughly 60 years, ranging from about 20 to 85. Prior anti-PD-1, anti-PD-L1 or anti-CTLA-4 therapy was permitted, and checkpoint inhibitors had been received by about 36% of dose-escalation patients. The paper reports the monotherapy dose-escalation portion (N ≈ 50 patients) of the phase I ivuxolimab trial. Among the 50 to 55 dose-escalation patients, some 19 had hepatocellular carcinoma, roughly 15 melanoma, 9 renal cell carcinoma and 9 head and neck cancer. Partial responses occurred in three dose-escalation patients, of whom one had hepatocellular carcinoma and two had cutaneous melanoma. What the study reported, not specific to this receptor: Antigen specificity was not determined for the clonally expanded peripheral T cells. Low levels of normalized T-cell clonal expansion were also seen in some patients who did not respond. After ivuxolimab, expanded clones were on average more numerous among CD8+ T cells than among CD4+ T cells. Clonal expansion of both CD4+ and CD8+ blood T cells was observed from baseline to week 6 at doses 0.1 to 3.0 mg/kg. Partial responders in the 0.1-3.0 mg/kg groups had among the lowest normalized peripheral clonal expansion, especially among CD8+ T cells.

Genomic DNA was extracted from sorted cells for sequencing of the TCRbeta CDR3 region. The immunoSEQ Assay was used for sequencing of TCRbeta CDR3 regions. The immuneACCESS repertoire file appears here via TCRdb, limited to in-frame rearrangements. These files lack a portion of the clones; in checked studies, under half of the deficit traces to unresolved V genes, and the cause of the others is not known. A total of approximately 60,000 clones appear in this sample, about 83% of them only once. The biggest ten clones account for about 0.65% of the sample. Trimming takes 6 bases from V and 6 bases from J, and the germline ends sit 9 bases apart. Counted from cysteine to phenylalanine, this CDR3 has 11 amino acids. The CDR3 DNA has 33 bases and is translated from base 1. From the germline V gene (reference sequence), CDR1 is SEHNR and CDR2 is FQNEAQ. Regarding this clone: The antigen this receptor binds is unknown. Base quality data are lacking; no much larger clone is found one base away.

The trial excluded patients who had a history of autoimmune disease or were on systemic immunosuppression. Peripheral blood for TCR sequencing was collected from all dose cohorts at baseline, on cycle 4 day 1, and on cycle 7 day 1. The samples were drawn from a first-in-human, open-label, multicenter phase I dose-escalation trial of ivuxolimab. Adults with locally advanced or metastatic melanoma, renal cell, hepatocellular, or head and neck squamous cell carcinoma were enrolled in the trial. Before TCR sequencing, CD4+ T cells and CD8+ T cells from peripheral blood were sorted into separate populations.

The material sequenced was CD4+ or CD8+ T cells sorted from blood, taken in a trial of the OX40 agonist ivuxolimab. This TCR came from an adult with an advanced solid tumor such as melanoma, head and neck, liver or kidney cancer. The chain is assembled from TRBV7-9 and TRBJ2-7; the D gene identity is not certain. The encoded CDR3 is CASRFSGEQYF. At the DNA level, the sequence is TGTGCCAGCAGGTTTTCCGGCGAGCAGTACTTC.